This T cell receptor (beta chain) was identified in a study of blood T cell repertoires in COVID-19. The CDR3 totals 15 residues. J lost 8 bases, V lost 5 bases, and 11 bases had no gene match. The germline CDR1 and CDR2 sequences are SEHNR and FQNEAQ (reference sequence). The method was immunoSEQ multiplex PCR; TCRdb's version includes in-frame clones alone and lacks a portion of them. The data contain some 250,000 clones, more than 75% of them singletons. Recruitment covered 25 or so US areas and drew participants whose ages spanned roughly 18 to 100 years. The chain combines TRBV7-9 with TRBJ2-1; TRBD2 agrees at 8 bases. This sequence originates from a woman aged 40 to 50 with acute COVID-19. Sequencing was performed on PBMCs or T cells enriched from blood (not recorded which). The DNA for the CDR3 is TGTGCCAGCAGCCCAGGGGTAGCGGGAACTTATGAGCAGTTCTTC. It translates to CASSPGVAGTYEQFF.